The 30 T cell receptor beta chains below all came from one sample that was sequenced in a study of regulatory T cells in long-lasting Graves disease. Combining iRepertoire HTBI primers with Arm-PCR of CDR3 regions, the authors built TCR beta libraries. TCRdb reprocessed the multiplex PCR reads via MiXCR and lists one record per CDR3 protein. The sample has about 540,000 distinct CDR3 sequences; approximately 15% are singletons. Time point reported: newly diagnosed GD, antithyroid drugs for less than 3 months. Construction of the TCR library relied on RNA isolated from PBMCs. The sample was also reused in another study, on T cells in Graves' hyperthyroidism and ophthalmopathy.

The material sequenced was peripheral blood mononuclear cells (PBMCs), taken at new diagnosis, from a patient treated with antithyroid drugs. The source of these receptors is a man between 25 and 39 years old with Graves disease.

This clonotype was seen repeatedly, ten times or more. At one end, the junction sequence differs from germline, possibly due to a read error. The chain joins TRBV5-1 to TRBJ1-5; 10 bases map to TRBD1. The CDR3 extends over 16 amino acids. Germline loops: CDR1 SGHRS, CDR2 YFSETQ. The CDR3 is CASSFWTGGSNQPQHF. The CDR3 nucleotides read TGTGCCAGCAGCTTTTGGACAGGGGGTAGCAATCAGCCCCAGCATTTT.

This clonotype was counted at least ten times. V gene TRBV20-1 combines with J gene TRBJ1-2, with D uncertain. V gave up 3 bases and J gave up 5 bases, with 10 bases separating them. Germline assignment: CDR1 DFQATT and CDR2 SNEGSKA (reference sequence). The CDR3 is 12 amino acids. CDR3 amino acids: CSASVEGYGYTF. In nucleotides, the CDR3 is TGCAGTGCTAGCGTGGAAGGGTATGGCTACACCTTC.

This clonotype was picked up many times. V gene TRBV12-3 or TRBV12-4 combines with J gene TRBJ2-7; possibly TRBD1 or TRBD2 for D (5 bases each). The CDR3 contains 16 residues. Trimming removed 5 bases at V and 5 bases at J, with 22 bases between. CDR3 DNA sequence: TGTGCCAGCAGTCCCCAATCGGGGACCCCACTAAACGAGCAGTACTTC. Translation gives CASSPQSGTPLNEQYF.

The table lists this clonotype with a count of one. CDR3 in amino acids: CASSEGLGWYGYTF. For the CDR3, the DNA is TGTGCCAGCAGTGAAGGGCTGGGTTGGTATGGCTACACCTTC. The chain carries TRBV25-1 and TRBJ1-2; the D is unclear. Germline CDR1 reads MGHDK; CDR2 reads SYGVNS. The length of the CDR3 is 14 residues. The germline V and J ends were trimmed by 2 bases and 5 bases, with 12 bases remaining between them.

As DNA, the CDR3 is TGTGCCAGTAGTATTGGGCAGGTGATTGGAAACACCATATATTTT. It encodes CASSIGQVIGNTIYF. The genes are TRBV19 and TRBJ1-3; D call uncertain. The V gene's germline CDR1 is LNHDA and CDR2 SQIVND (reference sequence). This CDR3 has 15 residues. The V gene lost 3 bases and the J gene lost 3 bases, with 12 bases spanning the gap.

There are many counts of this clonotype. J is TRBJ2-7 and V is TRBV12-3 or TRBV12-4; 8 bases are a match to TRBD2. Trimming at V came to 2 bases and at J to 6 bases, leaving 9 bases not matched to a gene. There are 15 residues in the CDR3. CDR3 loop: CASSLRGSGRGEQYF. The CDR3 nucleotides are TGTGCCAGCAGTTTACGGGGATCCGGGAGGGGCGAGCAGTACTTC.

This clonotype appeared many times. This chain connects TRBV11-2 to TRBJ2-1; 7 nucleotides agree with TRBD1. This CDR3 spans 15 amino acids. CDR1 is SGHAT and CDR2 is FQNNGV in the germline V gene. V gave up 5 bases and J gave up 3 bases; unmatched junction bases: 7. The chain's CDR3 is CASSDRDSLYNEQFF. The CDR3 DNA reads TGTGCCAGCAGCGACCGGGACAGTCTCTACAATGAGCAGTTCTTC.

At least ten counts were recorded for this clonotype. The rearrangement links TRBV29-1 to TRBJ1-3; a possible D gene is TRBD1 (5 bases). Germline-derived CDR1 and CDR2 are SQVTM and ANQGSEA. The CDR3 consists of 14 residues. The germline V and J ends were trimmed by 7 bases and 0 bases, with 13 bases remaining between them. This CDR3 reads CSGITGPSGNTIYF. The DNA of the CDR3 is TGCAGCGGAATTACAGGACCCTCTGGAAACACCATATATTTT.

This clonotype occurred many times. The V gene is TRBV6-2 or TRBV6-3, the J gene TRBJ2-3; 8 bases match TRBD1. CDR3 length equals 15 residues. With 4 bases clipped from V and 1 base from J, the junction kept 4 bases outside the gene matches. The germline V gene encodes CDR1 MNHEY and CDR2 SVGEGT. The CDR3 protein is CASSSPTGGTDTQYF. CDR3 sequence (DNA): TGTGCCAGCAGTTCCCCGACAGGGGGCACAGATACGCAGTATTTT.

This clonotype was counted many times. The genes are TRBV29-1 and TRBJ1-2; 10 bases align to TRBD1. CDR3 length: 13 residues. Looked up from germline, CDR1 is SQVTM and CDR2 is ANQGSEA. V shed 2 bases and J 7 bases; nucleotides not matched to a gene: 4. As DNA, the CDR3 is TGCAGCGTTGAACCCCGGGACAGGGGTGGCTACACCTTC. This translates into CSVEPRDRGGYTF.

This clonotype has a count of ten or more. The chain combines TRBV6-5 with TRBJ2-2, with 14 bases aligning to TRBD2. With 4 bases clipped from V and 8 bases from J, the junction kept 15 bases outside the gene matches. CDR1 is MNHEY and CDR2 is SVGAGI in the germline V gene. The CDR3 has 19 amino acids. This chain's CDR3 is CASSSLVTRLAGGLGELFF. As DNA, the CDR3 is TGTGCCAGCAGTTCGTTAGTGACGAGACTAGCGGGAGGGTTAGGGGAGCTGTTTTTT.

This chain links TRBV6-2 or TRBV6-3 with TRBJ2-7; TRBD1 aligns across 11 bases. Trimming cost V 3 bases and J 5 bases; bases outside gene matches: 9. The CDR3 has 16 residues. In germline, CDR1 is MNHEY, CDR2 SVGEGT. The CDR3 DNA sequence: TGTGCCAGCAGTTATAGCCCGGGACAGGGGGTCCACGAGCAGTACTTC. Protein product: CASSYSPGQGVHEQYF.

This clonotype was seen only a few times. The V call is TRBV29-1, the J call TRBJ2-7; 8 nucleotides agree with TRBD1. V was clipped by 6 bases and J by 5 bases; unmatched bases: 6. This CDR3 has 12 residues. CDR1 and CDR2 from the germline V gene are SQVTM and ANQGSEA. The CDR3 region is CSVRTGPDEQYF. In DNA form, the CDR3 reads TGCAGCGTGCGGACAGGGCCCGACGAGCAGTACTTC.

The chain links TRBV6-2 or TRBV6-3 to TRBJ2-7; D may be TRBD1 or TRBD2 (5 bases each). In germline, CDR1 is MNHEY, CDR2 SVGEGT. The V gene lost 0 bases and the J gene lost 5 bases, with 8 bases spanning the gap. The CDR3 has 13 amino acids. CDR3 amino acids: CASSYSGRDEQYF. CDR3 DNA sequence: TGTGCCAGCAGTTACTCGGGACGGGACGAGCAGTACTTC.

The J gene is TRBJ2-7, the V gene TRBV25-1; D gene unclear. V was trimmed by 2 bases and J by 4 bases, leaving 6 bases between them. CDR1 and CDR2 from the germline V gene are MGHDK and SYGVNS. The CDR3 contains 12 residues. The CDR3 DNA sequence: TGTGCCAGCAGTGAACATGAATACGAGCAGTACTTC. Translated: CASSEHEYEQYF.

This clonotype was observed at least ten times. The rearrangement joins TRBV28 to TRBJ1-2; D gene ambiguous. The CDR3 spans 13 residues. The germline CDR1 and CDR2 sequences are MDHEN and SYDVKM. Trimming removed 6 bases at V and 7 bases at J, with 15 bases between. The CDR3 protein is CASSRQRAVGYTF. The CDR3 nucleotides read TGTGCCAGCAGCCGTCAGAGGGCCGTTGGCTACACCTTC.

This clonotype was observed many times. The chain combines TRBV20-1 with TRBJ2-7, with D unresolved. This CDR3 is built from 13 residues. V lost 0 bases and J 6 bases, leaving 12 bases between the germline ends. Germline V gene sequence: CDR1 DFQATT, CDR2 SNEGSKA (reference sequence). The DNA for the CDR3 is TGCAGTGCTAGAGAGCCTATGACCCGCGAGCAGTACTTC. It yields the protein CSAREPMTREQYF.

Only a few counts were recorded for this clonotype. This chain uses TRBV14 with TRBJ2-4; TRBD2 might be the D (5 bases). The length of the CDR3 is 19 residues. The V gene lost 5 bases and the J gene lost 0 bases, with 23 bases spanning the gap. Looked up from germline, CDR1 is SGHDN and CDR2 is FVKESK. In nucleotides, the CDR3 is TGTGCCAGCAGCTCAATGGCTAGCCCAGAACCTCGAGCCAAAAACATTCAGTACTTC. Translating gives CASSSMASPEPRAKNIQYF.

Ten or more counts support this clonotype. V usage is TRBV12-3 or TRBV12-4 and J usage is TRBJ2-3, with D possibly TRBD2 on 5 matching bases. Deletions cut 2 bases from V and 6 bases from J, with 9 bases between. There are 13 residues in the CDR3. The CDR3 coding sequence is TGTGCCAGCAGTTTACTAGCAAGGGATACGCAGTATTTT. Translation: CASSLLARDTQYF.

This clonotype rates as medium-sized (0.01 to 0.1%). The chain is built from TRBV9 and TRBJ2-1, with TRBD2 as a possible D gene (5 bases). Per germline, CDR1 SGDLS and CDR2 YYNGEE. V gave up 0 bases and J gave up 0 bases, with 7 bases separating them. CDR3 length: 15 amino acids. CDR3 loop: CASSVGLPSYNEQFF. The CDR3 DNA follows: TGTGCCAGCAGCGTAGGACTACCCTCCTACAATGAGCAGTTCTTC.

This clonotype was recorded many times. The chain is built from TRBV7-9 and TRBJ1-3; D is undetermined. Trimming left V 7 bases short and J 5 bases short, with 9 bases between. Germline V CDR1 and CDR2: SEHNR, FQNEAQ (reference sequence). There are 12 residues in the CDR3. The CDR3 nucleotides are TGTGCCAGCACGGACGTCCGAAACACCATATATTTT. Amino acid sequence: CASTDVRNTIYF.

As for this clonotype: A read error is possible here, since a much larger clone lies one base away. The chain carries TRBV15 and TRBJ1-2, with 9 bases aligning to TRBD1. This CDR3 region has 16 residues. The V gene's germline CDR1 is LNHNV and CDR2 YYDKDF (reference sequence). The CDR3 sequence: CATNRESPVDRGSYTF. The CDR3 region has the DNA TGTGCCACCAACAGAGAGAGCCCAGTGGACAGGGGAAGCTACACCTTC.

The rearrangement uses TRBV27 and TRBJ1-5; 7 bases map to TRBD1. There are 14 residues in the CDR3. Trimming cost V 4 bases and J 9 bases; bases outside gene matches: 9. CDR1 and CDR2 (germline): MNHEY, SMNVEV (reference sequence). CDR3 protein: CASSSKRQGPPQHF. CDR3 DNA sequence: TGTGCCAGCAGTTCGAAGCGACAGGGACCGCCCCAGCATTTT.

This clonotype has a count of ten or more. The rearrangement links TRBV6-1 to TRBJ1-1; tentative D call: TRBD1 (5 bases). The germline V and J ends were trimmed by 1 base and 1 base, with 10 bases remaining between them. This CDR3 is 15 amino acids long. Germline V gives CDR1 MNHNS, CDR2 SASEGT. The CDR3 nucleotides read TGTGCCAGCAGTGAAGGGCCGGGGGGGAACACTGAAGCTTTCTTT. Its translation is CASSEGPGGNTEAFF.

A few counts support this clonotype. DNA for the CDR3: TGTGCCAGCAGCCCCGGGCCTGGACAGGGCGGTGGCACCGGGGAGCTGTTTTTT. This translates into CASSPGPGQGGGTGELFF. J is TRBJ2-2 and V is TRBV11-3; 8 bases line up with TRBD1. There are 18 residues in the CDR3. The germline V gene encodes CDR1 SGHNT and CDR2 YENEEA. After removal of 5 bases from V and 4 bases from J, the junction contained 15 bases not matched to a gene.

This clonotype was recorded a few times. The chain couples TRBV6-1 to TRBJ1-1, with D perhaps TRBD1 (6 bases). Trimming stripped 6 bases from V and 6 bases from J, with 14 bases between. The CDR3 has 13 amino acids. Looked up from germline, CDR1 is MNHNS and CDR2 is SASEGT. In DNA form, the CDR3 reads TGTGCCAGCAGACAGCTTGGGGGCCCTGAAGCTTTCTTT. Amino acids: CASRQLGGPEAFF.

This clonotype has only a few counts. The chain recombines TRBV29-1 with TRBJ2-7; D might be TRBD2 (6 bases). This CDR3 has 14 residues. V lost 5 bases to trimming and J lost 1 base, with 15 bases between them. From germline, CDR1 is SQVTM and CDR2 ANQGSEA. The DNA of the CDR3 is TGCAGCGTTTACCGGGACTTCCAATCCTACGAGCAGTACTTC. This gives the protein CSVYRDFQSYEQYF.

This clonotype was counted at least ten times. The rearrangement uses TRBV7-9 and TRBJ2-3, with D perhaps TRBD1 or TRBD2 (5 bases each). Trimming removed 5 bases at V and 4 bases at J, with 22 bases between. Germline loops: CDR1 SEHNR, CDR2 FQNEAQ (reference sequence). The CDR3 has 17 residues. DNA for the CDR3: TGTGCCAGCAGCCTCGGGACCGGGAATAGGATCCCAGATACGCAGTATTTT. Translating it yields CASSLGTGNRIPDTQYF.

This clonotype was recorded at least ten times. This rearrangement joins TRBV12-3 or TRBV12-4 to TRBJ2-7; TRBD2 might be the D (5 bases). V dropped 3 bases and J dropped 4 bases, with 13 bases sitting between them. This CDR3 comprises 14 residues. DNA of the CDR3: TGTGCCAGCAGTTTGGGTACTAGTGCGTACGAGCAGTACTTC. It yields the protein CASSLGTSAYEQYF.

The chain carries TRBV6-1 and TRBJ1-5; D not certain. The CDR3 has 13 amino acids. V dropped 4 bases and J dropped 9 bases, with 13 bases sitting between them. The germline V gene encodes CDR1 MNHNS and CDR2 SASEGT. The CDR3 is CASSALREAPQHF. The CDR3 DNA reads as TGTGCCAGCAGTGCGCTCCGGGAGGCGCCCCAGCATTTT.